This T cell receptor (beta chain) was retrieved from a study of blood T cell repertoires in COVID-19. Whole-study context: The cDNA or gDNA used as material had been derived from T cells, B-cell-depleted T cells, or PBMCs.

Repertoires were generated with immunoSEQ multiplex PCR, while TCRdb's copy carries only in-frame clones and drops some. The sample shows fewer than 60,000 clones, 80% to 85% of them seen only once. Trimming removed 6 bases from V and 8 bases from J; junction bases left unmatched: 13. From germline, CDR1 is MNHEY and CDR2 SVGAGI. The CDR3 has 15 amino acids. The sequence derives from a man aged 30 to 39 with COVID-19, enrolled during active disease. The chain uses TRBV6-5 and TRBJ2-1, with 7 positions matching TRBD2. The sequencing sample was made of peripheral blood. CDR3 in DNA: TGTGCCAGCAGCTACCGGGCGGCGGGAGCCTATGAGCAGTTCTTC. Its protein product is CASSYRAAGAYEQFF.